This T cell receptor beta chain was profiled in a study of T cells expressing NK-cell markers. General study findings and limits: The CD3+CD56-NKG2C+ fraction was also led by these clonotypes in a handful of donors. A range of about 1.0-8% of CD8+ T cells consisted of dominant NKG2C+ clonotypes in a handful of donors.

This CDR3 comprises 13 residues. The germline CDR1 and CDR2 sequences are ENHRY and SYGVKD. On this clonotype itself: Its antigen remains unknown.

5'RACE template switching with UMIs generated TCR beta cDNA. For each CDR3 protein, TCRdb gives one entry from its re-call of the 5' RACE reads, without DNA. The listing contains some 16,000 distinct CDR3 sequences. The sequence derives from a man between 18 and 69 years old in good health. V is TRBV10-3 and J is TRBJ2-7; TCRdb lists TRBD2, though no DNA is available to test this call. Input material: blood T cells: a sorted CD56 or NKG2C T cell subset, CD4+ or CD8+ T cells, or bulk PBMC T cells (not recorded which). CDR3 amino acids: CASSTLAGPGEYF.